This T cell receptor beta chain appears in the sequencing data of a study of T cells after yellow fever vaccination. Germline V gene data show CDR1 as MDHEN and CDR2 as SYDVKM. This CDR3 spans 13 amino acids. V lost 5 bases, J lost 2 bases, and 10 bases lay in between. TCRdb redid the calling of the 5' RACE reads with MiXCR, one entry per CDR3 protein. The profile covers hundreds of thousands of distinct CDR3 sequences, with 21% appearing a single time and about 16% taken by the ten largest. This clonotype was picked up a small number of times. This sequence joins TRBV28 and TRBJ2-7; D may correspond to TRBD1 or TRBD2 (6 bases each). The sample here was PBMCs, taken roughly 23 days after the first yellow fever vaccination. The sequence derives from a man younger than 30 who received the YFV17D yellow fever vaccine. CDR3: CASSRGQPYEQYV. The DNA for the CDR3 is TGTGCCAGCAGTCGGGGGCAGCCCTACGAGCAGTACGTC.